The 11 T cell receptor beta chains listed next were all sequenced from one sample in a study of shared clonotypes between healthy human individuals (dated by TCRdb to 2020 to 2021). Receptor libraries were prepared by the immunoSEQ multiplex PCR assay. The source is immuneACCESS, and TCRdb retained only in-frame sequences with V and J called. Part of the clones is not carried over; for the studies checked, unresolved V genes explain less than half of this, and the remainder is unexplained. For this sample there are roughly 2.5 million clones; over 85% appear just once. Roughly 0.13% of the sample is taken by the ten largest. What was sequenced was naive CD4+ T cells sorted from blood. This sample's cell subset or site label indicates: CD45RA+ positively selected. These receptors originate from a man younger than 30 in good health.

The CDR3, as DNA: TGTGCCATCAGTGCCGCCGGGACAGGGGGAAGATCGGAGACCCAGTACTTC. As protein: CAISAAGTGGRSETQYF. V is TRBV10-3 and J is TRBJ2-5; 11 positions match TRBD1. V was clipped by 4 bases and J by 5 bases; unmatched bases: 12. Germline CDR1 is ENHRY and CDR2 is SYGVKD. This CDR3 comprises 17 residues.

The chain carries TRBV10-2 and TRBJ2-3; no reliable D call. CDR3 length: 14 amino acids. CDR1 is WSHSY and CDR2 is SAAADI in the germline V gene. V was pared by 7 bases and J by 9 bases, with 20 bases between. CDR3 residues: CASKSGTLVETQYF. The CDR3 region has the DNA TGCGCCAGCAAGTCGGGCACCCTGGTAGAGACGCAGTATTTT.

The J gene is TRBJ2-3, the V gene TRBV2; D is unresolved. V lost 4 bases and J lost 2, with 16 bases in between. Germline V gives CDR1 SNHLY, CDR2 FYNNEI. The CDR3 is 16 residues long. CDR3 coding DNA: TGTGCCAGCAGTGCTGACTCCTTACCAACCACAGATACGCAGTATTTT. It translates to CASSADSLPTTDTQYF.

The chain couples TRBV2 to TRBJ1-1, with unresolved D. CDR1 and CDR2 from the germline V gene are SNHLY and FYNNEI. V dropped 3 bases and J dropped 0 bases, with 8 bases sitting between them. CDR3 length: 14 amino acids. In DNA, the CDR3 is TGTGCCAGCAGTGACCGTCTAATGAACACTGAAGCTTTCTTT. This codes for CASSDRLMNTEAFF.

The chain combines TRBV5-1 with TRBJ2-7; 10 bases fit TRBD2. The CDR3 runs 14 residues. V lost 4 bases, J lost 7 bases, and 8 bases stayed unmatched. Germline CDR1 and CDR2: SGHRS and YFSETQ. The CDR3 spells CASSVLAGAGEQYF. The CDR3 region has the DNA TGCGCCAGCAGCGTGCTAGCGGGGGCGGGGGAGCAGTACTTC. The full variable domain, rest sourced from reference TRBV5-1 and TRBJ2-7, is KAGVTQTPRYLIKTRGQQVTLSCSPISGHRSVSWYQQTPGQGLQFLFEYFSETQRNKGNFPGRFSGRQFSNSRSEMNVSTLELGDSALYLCASSVLAGAGEQYFGPGTRLTVT.

The sample holds a few counts of this clone. This chain connects TRBV30 to TRBJ2-2, with D tentatively TRBD2 (5 bases). CDR1 GTSNPN and CDR2 SVGIG come from the germline V gene (reference sequence). The CDR3 length is 13 residues. V lost 8 bases, J lost 1 base, and 11 bases lay in between. CDR3 protein: CAGDEGNTGELFF. The CDR3 nucleotides read TGTGCCGGCGACGAGGGGAACACCGGGGAGCTGTTTTTT. Full variable domain (rest looked up from reference TRBV30 and TRBJ2-2): SQTIHQWPATLVQPVGSPLSLECTVEGTSNPNLYWYRQAAGRGLQLLFYSVGIGQISSEVPQNLSASRPQDRQFILSSKKLLLSDSGFYLCAGDEGNTGELFFGEGSRLTVL.

Only one count was recorded for this clone. The rearrangement uses TRBV7-9 and TRBJ2-5; 7 bases line up with TRBD2. CDR3 size: 14 residues. V lost 2 bases, J lost 4 bases, and 4 bases stayed unmatched. The V gene's germline CDR1 is SEHNR and CDR2 FQNEAQ (reference sequence). CDR3 loop: CASSLSAGVETQYF. The CDR3 DNA reads TGTGCCAGCAGCTTATCGGCGGGAGTAGAGACCCAGTACTTC.

In regard to this clone: An end of the junction differs from the germline gene, which may be a read error. This same CDR3 is encoded by further DNA sequences in the sample. This sequence joins TRBV7-2 and TRBJ2-7; TRBD1 matches at 8 bases. Per the germline V gene, CDR1 is SGHTA and CDR2 is FQGNSA. This CDR3 region has 12 residues. This CDR3 is CASSLGQGGQYF. For the CDR3, the DNA is TGTGCCAGCAGTTTAGGACAGGGTGGGCAGTACTTC.

Points on this clone: Other DNA sequences of this sample code for an identical CDR3. The CDR3 region has the DNA TGTGCCAGCAGGGCTAGCGGGCGTTACGAGCAGTACTTC. This codes for CASRASGRYEQYF. The chain employs TRBV6-5 and TRBJ2-7; 8 positions match TRBD2. The CDR3 has 13 residues. The germline gives CDR1 MNHEY, CDR2 SVGAGI. With V trimmed by 6 bases and J by 4 bases, 5 bases remained unmatched.

As concerns this clone: This specimen includes other DNA sequences encoding the same CDR3. This sequence joins TRBV5-4 and TRBJ1-3; D gene ambiguous. CDR1 is SGHNT and CDR2 is YYREEE in the germline V gene (reference sequence). V was cut by 3 bases and J by 0 bases, with 7 bases left in between. The CDR3 has 14 residues. DNA for the CDR3: TGTGCCAGCAGCTCCCCGGGCTCTGGAAACACCATATATTTT. Its translation is CASSSPGSGNTIYF.

The J gene is TRBJ1-1, the V gene TRBV19; D gene uncertain. Germline V gives CDR1 LNHDA, CDR2 SQIVND (reference sequence). Trimming pared 0 bases from V and 1 base from J, leaving 0 bases between. This CDR3 is 12 amino acids long. CDR3 sequence reads: CASSIENTEAFF. The CDR3 DNA reads as TGTGCCAGTAGTATAGAGAACACTGAAGCTTTCTTT.